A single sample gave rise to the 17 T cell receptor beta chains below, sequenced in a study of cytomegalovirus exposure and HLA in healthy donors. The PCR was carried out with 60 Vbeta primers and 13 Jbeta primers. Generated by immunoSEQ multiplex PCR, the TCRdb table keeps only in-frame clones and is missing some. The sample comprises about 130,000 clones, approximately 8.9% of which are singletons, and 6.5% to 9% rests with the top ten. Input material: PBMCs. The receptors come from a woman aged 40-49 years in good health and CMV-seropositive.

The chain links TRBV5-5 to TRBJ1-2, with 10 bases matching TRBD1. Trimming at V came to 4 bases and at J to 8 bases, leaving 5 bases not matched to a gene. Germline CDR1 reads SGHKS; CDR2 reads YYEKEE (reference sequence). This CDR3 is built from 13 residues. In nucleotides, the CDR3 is TGTGCCAGCAGCCGGGACAGGGGAAGAGGCTACACCTTC. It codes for CASSRDRGRGYTF. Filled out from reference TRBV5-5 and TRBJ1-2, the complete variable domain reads DAGVTQSPTHLIKTRGQQVTLRCSPISGHKSVSWYQQVLGQGPQFIFQYYEKEERGRGNFPDRFSARQFPNYSSELNVNALLLGDSALYLCASSRDRGRGYTFGSGTRLTVV.

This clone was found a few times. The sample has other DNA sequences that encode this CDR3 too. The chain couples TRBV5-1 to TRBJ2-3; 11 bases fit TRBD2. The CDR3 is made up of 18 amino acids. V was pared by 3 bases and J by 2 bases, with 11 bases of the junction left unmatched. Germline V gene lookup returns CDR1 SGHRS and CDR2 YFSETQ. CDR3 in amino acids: CASSYPPGLAAATDTQYF. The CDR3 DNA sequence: TGCGCCAGCAGCTACCCCCCGGGACTAGCGGCAGCCACAGATACGCAGTATTTT. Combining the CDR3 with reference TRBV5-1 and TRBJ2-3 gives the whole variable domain KAGVTQTPRYLIKTRGQQVTLSCSPISGHRSVSWYQQTPGQGLQFLFEYFSETQRNKGNFPGRFSGRQFSNSRSEMNVSTLELGDSALYLCASSYPPGLAAATDTQYFGPGTRLTVL.

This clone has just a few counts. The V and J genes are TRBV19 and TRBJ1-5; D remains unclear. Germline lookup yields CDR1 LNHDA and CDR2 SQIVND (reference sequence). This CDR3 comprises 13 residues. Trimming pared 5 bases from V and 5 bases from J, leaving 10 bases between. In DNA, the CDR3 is TGTGCCAGTAGTGACCAACAGCATCAGCCCCAGCATTTT. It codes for CASSDQQHQPQHF.

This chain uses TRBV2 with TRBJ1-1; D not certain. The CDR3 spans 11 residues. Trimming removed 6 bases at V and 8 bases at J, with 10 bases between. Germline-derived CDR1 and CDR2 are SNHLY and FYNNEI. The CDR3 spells CASSGDGEAFF. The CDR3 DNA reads TGTGCCAGCAGCGGAGACGGGGAAGCTTTCTTT.

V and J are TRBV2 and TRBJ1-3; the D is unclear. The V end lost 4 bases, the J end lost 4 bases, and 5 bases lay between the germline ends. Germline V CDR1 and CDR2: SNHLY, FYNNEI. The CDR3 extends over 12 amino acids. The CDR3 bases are TGTGCCAGCAGTGTGGAGGGAAACACCATATATTTT. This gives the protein CASSVEGNTIYF.

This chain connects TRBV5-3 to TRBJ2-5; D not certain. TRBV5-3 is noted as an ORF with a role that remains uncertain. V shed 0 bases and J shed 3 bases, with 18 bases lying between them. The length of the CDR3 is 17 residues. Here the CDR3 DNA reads TGTGCCAGAAGCTTGGGGTCGTTCCATAAAACAAAAGAGACCCAGTACTTC. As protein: CARSLGSFHKTKETQYF.

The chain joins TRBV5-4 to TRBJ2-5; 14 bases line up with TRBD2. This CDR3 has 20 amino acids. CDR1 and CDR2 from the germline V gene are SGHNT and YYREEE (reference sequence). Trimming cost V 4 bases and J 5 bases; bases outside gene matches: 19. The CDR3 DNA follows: TGTGCCAGCAGCCCGGGACTAGCGGGGGTTGCTGTTGGGGTTGGGGAGACCCAGTACTTC. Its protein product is CASSPGLAGVAVGVGETQYF.

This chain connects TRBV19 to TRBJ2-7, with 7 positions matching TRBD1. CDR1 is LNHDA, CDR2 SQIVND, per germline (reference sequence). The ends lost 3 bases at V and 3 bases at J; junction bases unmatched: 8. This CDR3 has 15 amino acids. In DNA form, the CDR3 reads TGTGCCAGTAGTATTCAAAGACAGGGCGACTACGAGCAGTACTTC. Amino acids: CASSIQRQGDYEQYF.

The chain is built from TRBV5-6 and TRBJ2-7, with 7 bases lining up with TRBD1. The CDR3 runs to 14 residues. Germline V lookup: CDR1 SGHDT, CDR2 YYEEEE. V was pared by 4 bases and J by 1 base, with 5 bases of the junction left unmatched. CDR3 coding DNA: TGTGCCAGCAGCCTGGGACAGCGATCCTACGAGCAGTACTTC. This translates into CASSLGQRSYEQYF.

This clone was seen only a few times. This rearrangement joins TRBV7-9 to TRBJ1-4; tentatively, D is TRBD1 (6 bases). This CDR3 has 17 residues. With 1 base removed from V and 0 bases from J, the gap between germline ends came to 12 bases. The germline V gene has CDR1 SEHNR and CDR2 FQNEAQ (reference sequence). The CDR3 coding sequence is TGTGCCAGCAGCTTAGAGTCAGGGGTGGCAACTAATGAAAAACTGTTTTTT. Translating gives CASSLESGVATNEKLFF. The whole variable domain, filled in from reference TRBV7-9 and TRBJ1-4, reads DTGVSQNPRHKITKRGQNVTFRCDPISEHNRLYWYRQTLGQGPEFLTYFQNEAQLEKSRLLSDRFSAERPKGSFSTLEIQRTEQGDSAMYLCASSLESGVATNEKLFFGSGTQLSVL.

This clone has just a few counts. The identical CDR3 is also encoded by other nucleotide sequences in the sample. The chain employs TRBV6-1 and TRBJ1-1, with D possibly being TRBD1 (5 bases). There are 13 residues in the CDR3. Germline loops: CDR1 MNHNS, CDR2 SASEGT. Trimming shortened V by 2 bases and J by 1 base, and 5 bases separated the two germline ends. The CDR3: CASSETGNTEAFF. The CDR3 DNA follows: TGTGCCAGCAGTGAAACAGGGAACACTGAAGCTTTCTTT.

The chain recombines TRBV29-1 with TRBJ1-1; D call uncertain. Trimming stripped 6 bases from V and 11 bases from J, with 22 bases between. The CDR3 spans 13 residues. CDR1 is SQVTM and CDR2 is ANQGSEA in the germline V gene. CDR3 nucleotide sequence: TGCAGCGTCGGGAGGTCAGGTCGCCTTGAGGCTTTCTTT. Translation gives CSVGRSGRLEAFF.

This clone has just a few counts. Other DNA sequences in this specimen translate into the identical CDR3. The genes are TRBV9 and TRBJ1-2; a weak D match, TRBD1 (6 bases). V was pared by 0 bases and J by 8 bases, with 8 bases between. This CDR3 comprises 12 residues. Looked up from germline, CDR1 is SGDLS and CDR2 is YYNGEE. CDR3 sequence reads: CASSVAGGGYTF. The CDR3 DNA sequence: TGTGCCAGCAGCGTAGCTGGGGGCGGCTACACCTTC. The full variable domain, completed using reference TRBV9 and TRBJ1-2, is DSGVTQTPKHLITATGQRVTLRCSPRSGDLSVYWYQQSLDQGLQFLIQYYNGEERAKGNILERFSAQQFPDLHSELNLSSLELGDSALYFCASSVAGGGYTFGSGTRLTVV.

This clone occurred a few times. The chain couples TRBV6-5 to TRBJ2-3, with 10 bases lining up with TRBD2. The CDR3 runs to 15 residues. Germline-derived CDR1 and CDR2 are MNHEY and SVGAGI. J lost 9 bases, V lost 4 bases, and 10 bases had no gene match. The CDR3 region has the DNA TGTGCCAGCAGTTCTCAGCGGGGGGGGGTTTCGACGCAGTATTTT. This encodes CASSSQRGGVSTQYF.

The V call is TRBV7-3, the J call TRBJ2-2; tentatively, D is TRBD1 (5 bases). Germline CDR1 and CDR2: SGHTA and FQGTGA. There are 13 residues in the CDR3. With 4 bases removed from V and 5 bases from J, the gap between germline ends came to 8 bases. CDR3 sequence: CASSSAGTGELFF. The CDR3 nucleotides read TGTGCCAGCAGCTCAGCAGGGACCGGGGAGCTGTTTTTT. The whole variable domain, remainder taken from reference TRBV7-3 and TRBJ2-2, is GAGVSQTPSNKVTEKGKYVELRCDPISGHTALYWYRQSLGQGPEFLIYFQGTGAADDSGLPNDRFFAVRPEGSVSTLKIQRTERGDSAVYLCASSSAGTGELFFGEGSRLTVL.

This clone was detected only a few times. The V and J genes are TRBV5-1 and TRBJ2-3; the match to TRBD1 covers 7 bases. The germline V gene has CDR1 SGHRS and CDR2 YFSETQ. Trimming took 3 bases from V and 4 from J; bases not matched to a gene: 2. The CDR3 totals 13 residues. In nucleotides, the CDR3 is TGCGCCAGCAGCTGGGGACAGTCAGATACGCAGTATTTT. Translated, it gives CASSWGQSDTQYF. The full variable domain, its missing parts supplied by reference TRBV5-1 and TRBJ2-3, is KAGVTQTPRYLIKTRGQQVTLSCSPISGHRSVSWYQQTPGQGLQFLFEYFSETQRNKGNFPGRFSGRQFSNSRSEMNVSTLELGDSALYLCASSWGQSDTQYFGPGTRLTVL.

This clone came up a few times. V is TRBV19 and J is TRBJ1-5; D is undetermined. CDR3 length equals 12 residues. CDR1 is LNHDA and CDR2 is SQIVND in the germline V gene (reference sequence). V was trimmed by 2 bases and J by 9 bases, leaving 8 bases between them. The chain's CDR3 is CASSIQAGPQHF. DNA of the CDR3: TGTGCCAGTAGTATACAGGCCGGGCCCCAGCATTTT.